The source of this T cell receptor (beta chain) is a study of T cell repertoires in cytomegalovirus infection. Study at large: Indicated by public TCR beta signatures were CMV infection and matching HLA type. Study observations and caveats: Ex vivo, HLA-C-restricted CMV-specific TCR beta clonotypes prevailed over the rest of the response.

The CDR3 covers 16 residues. CDR1 and CDR2 (germline): SSHAT, FNYEAQ (reference sequence). Turning to this clonotype: No antigen is known for it. A read error may produce the germline difference seen at one junction end.

Each CDR3 protein is one row after TCRdb ran MiXCR on the reads. The data show about 830,000 distinct CDR3 sequences, around a third seen once. This clonotype was sampled from a human donor in good health (CMV status not recorded). Some clones in this sample may be carry-over from other donors' samples. The specimen comprised cultured CD8+ T cells from PBMCs, sampled from culture after CMV antigen stimulation. The rearrangement joins TRBV7-7 to TRBJ2-1; 9 bases line up with TRBD1. CDR3 sequence: CASSPRQGERWNEQFF. The DNA for the CDR3 is TGTGCTAGCAGCCCCAGACAGGGGGAGCGGTGGAATGAGCAGTTCTTC.